This entry describes one T cell receptor (beta chain). This clonotype was recorded many times. The target of this receptor is not known. No much larger clone is present one base from it, and per-base qualities are unavailable. For CDR1 and CDR2, the germline V gene lists SNHLY and FYNNEI. The CDR3 covers 17 residues, taking in both the cysteine and the phenylalanine. The read is trimmed to its CDR3 DNA, 51 bases read in frame from base 1. V is pruned by 2 bases and J by 2 bases, leaving 7 bases of the junction without a gene match. The sample originates from a study of T-cell reconstitution after alpha-beta-depleted transplantation in children (dated by TCRdb to 2016 to 2018). In terms of the full investigation: The study quantitatively tracked T-cell immune reconstitution after TCRalphabeta/CD19-depleted allogeneic hematopoietic cell transplantation in children using TCR repertoire profiling. Study-level results and caveats: Over the following months the frequencies of hyperexpanded clones went down, and after one year T-cell counts and TCRbeta diversity were mostly credited to newly produced T cells. The high TCRbeta diversity at day 60 in some patients was ascribed to recipient T cells and intrathymic progenitors that had survived conditioning. About two months after transplant, the apparently early recovery of alphabetaT-cell counts reportedly depended on just several hundred clones that had expanded rapidly and came from non-depleted graft cells.

The label giving this sample's treatment or condition can be read as: allogeneic hematopoietic cell transplantation with graft depleted of TCRalphabeta T cells and CD19 B cells. The children who served as transplant recipients had been given grafts of TCRalphabeta/CD19-depleted allogeneic hematopoietic cells. Receptor libraries were prepared by PCR. Instrument used: Illumina HiSeq 2500. TCR libraries were prepared with molecular barcoding, using unique molecular identifiers to normalize TCRbeta repertoire quantification. TCRdb trimmed public reads at Q25 via fastp, called clones via MiXCR and kept in-frame beta chains. Duplicate CDR3 protein sequences are folded into a single record with the most common DNA and genes. The sample profile shows 540,000 or so distinct CDR3 sequences; more than 20% of them were found once. The top ten hold less than 15% of the sample.

This specimen consisted of PBMCs, mostly from graft donor cells, obtained 360 days after TCRalphabeta/CD19-depleted stem cell transplant. Recombination joined TRBV2 with TRBJ2-5, and TRBD2 aligns with 11 junction nucleotides. The sequence was collected from a boy less than two years old who had a stem cell transplant for acute myeloid leukemia, so the T cells may come from the graft donor. The CDR3 is CASSETVGTSGQETQYF. The base sequence is TGTGCCAGCAGTGAAACTGTCGGGACTAGCGGACAAGAGACCCAGTACTTC.